The rows below give T cell receptor beta chains drawn from one sample of a study of CD8 T cells in Susac syndrome. TCRdb analysed the immunoSEQ multiplex PCR reads with MiXCR anew, one entry per CDR3 protein. Found here are over 150,000 distinct CDR3 sequences, 95% to 96% of them singletons; the top ten hold about 0.13%. Input material: CD4+ T cells from PBMCs. All receptors derive from a human donor with Susac syndrome. CDR3s include the opening cysteine and the closing phenylalanine or tryptophan. D genes are given only for firm matches. Where a row states a size, it is once, few, many or the class of an expanded clone; other rows omit it.

clone_size: -; cdr3_length: 18; j_call: TRBJ2-3; v_call: TRBV28; d_call: -; cdr3_aa: CASKQESTFRVGTDTQYF; cdr3_nt: TGTGCCAGCAAGCAGGAATCTACGTTCCGAGTCGGCACAGATACGCAGTATTTT
clone_size: -; cdr3_length: 14; j_call: TRBJ2-3; v_call: TRBV7-3; d_call: TRBD1; cdr3_aa: CASSTQGLGNTQYF; cdr3_nt: TGTGCCAGCAGCACACAGGGGCTCGGCAATACGCAGTATTTT
clone_size: -; cdr3_length: 12; j_call: TRBJ1-6; v_call: TRBV12-3/TRBV12-4; d_call: -; cdr3_aa: CASSLPHRPLHF; cdr3_nt: TGTGCCAGCAGTTTACCTCACCGGCCCCTCCACTTT
clone_size: -; cdr3_length: 16; j_call: TRBJ1-1; v_call: TRBV14; d_call: -; cdr3_aa: CASSPRPGLMNTEAFF; cdr3_nt: TGTGCCAGCAGCCCTAGACCGGGACTGATGAACACTGAAGCTTTCTTT
clone_size: -; cdr3_length: 13; j_call: TRBJ1-2; v_call: TRBV14; d_call: -; cdr3_aa: CASSQALAWGYTF; cdr3_nt: TGTGCCAGCAGCCAAGCTCTAGCCTGGGGCTACACCTTC
clone_size: -; cdr3_length: 13; j_call: TRBJ2-6; v_call: TRBV12-3/TRBV12-4; d_call: -; cdr3_aa: CASRVAGANVLTF; cdr3_nt: TGTGCCAGCAGGGTTGCTGGGGCCAACGTCCTGACTTTC
clone_size: -; cdr3_length: 16; j_call: TRBJ2-5; v_call: TRBV24-1; d_call: TRBD1; cdr3_aa: CATSGRTGSGQETQYF; cdr3_nt: TGTGCCACCAGTGGACGGACAGGGTCTGGGCAAGAGACCCAGTACTTC
clone_size: -; cdr3_length: 16; j_call: TRBJ1-5; v_call: TRBV9; d_call: TRBD1; cdr3_aa: CASSGPGTGINQPQHF; cdr3_nt: TGTGCCAGCAGCGGGCCTGGGACAGGGATTAATCAGCCCCAGCATTTT
clone_size: -; cdr3_length: 13; j_call: TRBJ2-7; v_call: TRBV20-1; d_call: -; cdr3_aa: CSATGRNSYEQYF; cdr3_nt: TGCAGTGCAACTGGACGGAATTCCTACGAGCAGTACTTC
clone_size: -; cdr3_length: 14; j_call: TRBJ1-3; v_call: TRBV4-1; d_call: -; cdr3_aa: CASSQGTVGNTIYF; cdr3_nt: TGCGCCAGCAGCCAAGGGACAGTTGGAAACACCATATATTTT
clone_size: -; cdr3_length: 11; j_call: TRBJ2-3; v_call: TRBV9; d_call: -; cdr3_aa: CASSVADTQYF; cdr3_nt: TGTGCCAGCAGTGTTGCAGATACGCAGTATTTT
clone_size: -; cdr3_length: 14; j_call: TRBJ2-4; v_call: TRBV9; d_call: -; cdr3_aa: CASSATGWENIQYF; cdr3_nt: TGTGCCAGCAGCGCTACAGGGTGGGAAAACATTCAGTACTTC
clone_size: -; cdr3_length: 17; j_call: TRBJ2-1; v_call: TRBV6-2/TRBV6-3; d_call: TRBD1; cdr3_aa: CASSYAHRDRGGNEQFF; cdr3_nt: TGTGCCAGCAGTTACGCCCACCGGGACAGGGGAGGCAATGAGCAGTTCTTC
clone_size: -; cdr3_length: 17; j_call: TRBJ2-4; v_call: TRBV23-1; d_call: -; cdr3_aa: CASSQPLHAEGSNIQYF; cdr3_nt: TGCGCCAGCAGTCAACCCTTACACGCAGAGGGGTCAAACATTCAGTACTTC
clone_size: -; cdr3_length: 14; j_call: TRBJ2-3; v_call: TRBV2; d_call: -; cdr3_aa: CASSPGVSADTQYF; cdr3_nt: TGTGCCAGCAGTCCCGGGGTTAGCGCAGATACGCAGTATTTT
clone_size: -; cdr3_length: 15; j_call: TRBJ2-7; v_call: TRBV20-1; d_call: TRBD2; cdr3_aa: CSAREARGRNYEQYF; cdr3_nt: TGCAGTGCTAGAGAGGCGCGCGGGAGAAACTACGAGCAGTACTTC
clone_size: -; cdr3_length: 10; j_call: TRBJ2-1; v_call: TRBV29-1; d_call: -; cdr3_aa: CSVERGEQFF; cdr3_nt: TGCAGCGTTGAAAGGGGTGAGCAGTTCTTC
clone_size: -; cdr3_length: 11; j_call: TRBJ1-2; v_call: TRBV10-3; d_call: TRBD1; cdr3_aa: CAMRQGYGYTF; cdr3_nt: TGTGCCATGCGACAGGGCTATGGCTACACCTTC
clone_size: -; cdr3_length: 15; j_call: TRBJ1-1; v_call: TRBV3-1; d_call: TRBD1; cdr3_aa: CASSPRDRVWTEAFF; cdr3_nt: TGTGCCAGCAGTCCCAGGGACAGGGTGTGGACTGAAGCTTTCTTT
clone_size: -; cdr3_length: 16; j_call: TRBJ2-1; v_call: TRBV3-1; d_call: -; cdr3_aa: CASSQRLAYSYNEQFF; cdr3_nt: TGTGCCAGCAGCCAAAGGCTAGCGTACTCCTACAATGAGCAGTTCTTC
clone_size: -; cdr3_length: 15; j_call: TRBJ1-2; v_call: TRBV27; d_call: -; cdr3_aa: CASSLSYAGSGGYTF; cdr3_nt: TGTGCCAGCAGTTTATCGTACGCCGGATCGGGTGGCTACACCTTC
clone_size: -; cdr3_length: 14; j_call: TRBJ1-2; v_call: TRBV4-1; d_call: -; cdr3_aa: CASSQAFWDYGYTF; cdr3_nt: TGCGCCAGCAGCCAAGCGTTTTGGGACTATGGCTACACCTTC
clone_size: -; cdr3_length: 15; j_call: TRBJ2-3; v_call: TRBV11-2; d_call: TRBD2; cdr3_aa: CASSLTSGITDTQYF; cdr3_nt: TGTGCCAGCAGCTTAACTAGCGGTATCACAGATACGCAGTATTTT
clone_size: -; cdr3_length: 14; j_call: TRBJ1-5; v_call: TRBV6-5; d_call: -; cdr3_aa: CATRDPAGNQPQHF; cdr3_nt: TGTGCCACGAGGGATCCCGCCGGCAATCAGCCCCAGCATTTT
clone_size: -; cdr3_length: 13; j_call: TRBJ2-7; v_call: TRBV20-1; d_call: -; cdr3_aa: CSAPTGSGYEQYF; cdr3_nt: TGCAGTGCCCCTACGGGGAGTGGTTACGAGCAGTACTTC
clone_size: -; cdr3_length: 13; j_call: TRBJ1-1; v_call: TRBV4-1; d_call: TRBD1; cdr3_aa: CASSQAGDRSAFF; cdr3_nt: TGCGCCAGCAGCCAAGCCGGGGACAGATCAGCTTTCTTT
clone_size: -; cdr3_length: 13; j_call: TRBJ1-6; v_call: TRBV20-1; d_call: -; cdr3_aa: CSANLGRDSPLHF; cdr3_nt: TGCAGTGCTAATTTAGGGCGCGATTCACCCCTCCACTTT
clone_size: -; cdr3_length: 14; j_call: TRBJ2-7; v_call: TRBV5-4; d_call: -; cdr3_aa: CASSLGRLPYEQYF; cdr3_nt: TGTGCCAGCAGCCTGGGACGGCTCCCCTACGAGCAGTACTTC
clone_size: -; cdr3_length: 13; j_call: TRBJ1-2; v_call: TRBV2; d_call: -; cdr3_aa: CASSEGGNYGYTF; cdr3_nt: TGTGCCAGCAGTGAGGGAGGGAACTATGGCTACACCTTC
clone_size: -; cdr3_length: 15; j_call: TRBJ1-3; v_call: TRBV4-3; d_call: -; cdr3_aa: CASSQDPSSGNTIYF; cdr3_nt: TGCGCCAGCAGCCAAGATCCGTCAAGTGGAAACACCATATATTTT
clone_size: -; cdr3_length: 11; j_call: TRBJ2-2; v_call: TRBV29-1; d_call: -; cdr3_aa: CSVTNTGELFF; cdr3_nt: TGCAGCGTTACCAACACCGGGGAGCTGTTTTTT
clone_size: -; cdr3_length: 14; j_call: TRBJ2-1; v_call: TRBV5-1; d_call: TRBD2; cdr3_aa: CASSLVAGGHEQFF; cdr3_nt: TGCGCCAGCAGCTTGGTAGCGGGCGGCCATGAGCAGTTCTTC
clone_size: -; cdr3_length: 10; j_call: TRBJ1-1; v_call: TRBV29-1; d_call: -; cdr3_aa: CSVLHTEAFF; cdr3_nt: TGCAGCGTACTACACACTGAAGCTTTCTTT
clone_size: -; cdr3_length: 12; j_call: TRBJ1-2; v_call: TRBV7-6; d_call: -; cdr3_aa: CASSPNGGGYTF; cdr3_nt: TGTGCCAGCAGCCCGAACGGAGGCGGCTACACCTTC
clone_size: -; cdr3_length: 12; j_call: TRBJ1-3; v_call: TRBV7-9; d_call: -; cdr3_aa: CARGTTGNTIYF; cdr3_nt: TGTGCCAGGGGAACTACGGGAAACACCATATATTTT
clone_size: -; cdr3_length: 17; j_call: TRBJ2-1; v_call: TRBV5-1; d_call: TRBD2; cdr3_aa: CASSHTGTSGGGSGQFF; cdr3_nt: TGCGCCAGCAGCCACACCGGGACTAGCGGGGGGGGCTCCGGGCAGTTCTTC
clone_size: -; cdr3_length: 13; j_call: TRBJ2-1; v_call: TRBV12-3/TRBV12-4; d_call: -; cdr3_aa: CASSSSVGNEQFF; cdr3_nt: TGTGCCAGCAGTTCTAGCGTTGGGAATGAGCAGTTCTTC
clone_size: -; cdr3_length: 13; j_call: TRBJ1-5; v_call: TRBV19; d_call: -; cdr3_aa: CASRWGQGQPQHF; cdr3_nt: TGTGCCAGTAGGTGGGGACAAGGTCAGCCCCAGCATTTT
clone_size: -; cdr3_length: 15; j_call: TRBJ1-5; v_call: TRBV2; d_call: TRBD1; cdr3_aa: CASTRDRGANQPQHF; cdr3_nt: TGTGCCAGCACCCGGGACAGGGGGGCCAATCAGCCCCAGCATTTT
clone_size: -; cdr3_length: 15; j_call: TRBJ2-3; v_call: TRBV5-4; d_call: -; cdr3_aa: CASSPRDTFTDTQYF; cdr3_nt: TGTGCCAGCAGCCCCCGGGACACTTTCACAGATACGCAGTATTTT
clone_size: -; cdr3_length: 14; j_call: TRBJ1-6; v_call: TRBV18; d_call: TRBD1; cdr3_aa: CASSPLQGRSPLHF; cdr3_nt: TGTGCCAGCTCACCACTACAGGGGAGGTCACCCCTCCACTTT
clone_size: -; cdr3_length: 14; j_call: TRBJ2-5; v_call: TRBV12-3/TRBV12-4; d_call: -; cdr3_aa: CASSPRYSEETQYF; cdr3_nt: TGTGCCAGCAGTCCCAGGTACAGCGAAGAGACCCAGTACTTC
clone_size: -; cdr3_length: 13; j_call: TRBJ1-4; v_call: TRBV2; d_call: -; cdr3_aa: CASSDLGGEKLFF; cdr3_nt: TGTGCCAGCAGTGATTTGGGCGGTGAAAAACTGTTTTTT
clone_size: -; cdr3_length: 14; j_call: TRBJ1-1; v_call: TRBV9; d_call: TRBD1; cdr3_aa: CASSDQGVSTEAFF; cdr3_nt: TGTGCCAGCAGCGATCAGGGGGTGAGCACTGAAGCTTTCTTT
clone_size: -; cdr3_length: 16; j_call: TRBJ1-5; v_call: TRBV3-1; d_call: TRBD1; cdr3_aa: CASSQTTGLGNQPQHF; cdr3_nt: TGTGCCAGCAGCCAAACGACAGGGCTAGGCAATCAGCCCCAGCATTTT
clone_size: -; cdr3_length: 17; j_call: TRBJ2-2; v_call: TRBV24-1; d_call: TRBD1; cdr3_aa: CATSEPYRGLDTGELFF; cdr3_nt: TGTGCCACCAGTGAGCCCTACAGGGGATTGGACACCGGGGAGCTGTTTTTT
clone_size: -; cdr3_length: 15; j_call: TRBJ2-7; v_call: TRBV20-1; d_call: TRBD2; cdr3_aa: CSVIPPSGSFYEQYF; cdr3_nt: TGCAGTGTTATCCCACCTAGCGGGAGTTTCTACGAGCAGTACTTC
clone_size: -; cdr3_length: 13; j_call: TRBJ1-6; v_call: TRBV29-1; d_call: -; cdr3_aa: CSVGSGAASPLHF; cdr3_nt: TGCAGCGTTGGGTCGGGGGCCGCCTCACCCCTCCACTTT
clone_size: -; cdr3_length: 16; j_call: TRBJ1-1; v_call: TRBV7-9; d_call: -; cdr3_aa: CASSFPRVLLNTEAFF; cdr3_nt: TGTGCCAGCAGCTTTCCCAGGGTCCTATTGAACACTGAAGCTTTCTTT
clone_size: once; cdr3_length: 16; j_call: TRBJ1-2; v_call: TRBV28; d_call: TRBD1; cdr3_aa: CASSSSGQGVDYGYTF; cdr3_nt: TGTGCCAGCAGCTCATCCGGACAGGGGGTGGACTATGGCTACACCTTC
clone_size: -; cdr3_length: 17; j_call: TRBJ1-5; v_call: TRBV19; d_call: TRBD1; cdr3_aa: CASSINVRQGGNQPQHF; cdr3_nt: TGTGCCAGTAGTATAAACGTCCGACAGGGCGGCAATCAGCCCCAGCATTTT
clone_size: -; cdr3_length: 15; j_call: TRBJ2-6; v_call: TRBV3-1; d_call: -; cdr3_aa: CASSQDLSGANVLTF; cdr3_nt: TGTGCCAGCAGCCAAGATCTCTCTGGGGCCAACGTCCTGACTTTC